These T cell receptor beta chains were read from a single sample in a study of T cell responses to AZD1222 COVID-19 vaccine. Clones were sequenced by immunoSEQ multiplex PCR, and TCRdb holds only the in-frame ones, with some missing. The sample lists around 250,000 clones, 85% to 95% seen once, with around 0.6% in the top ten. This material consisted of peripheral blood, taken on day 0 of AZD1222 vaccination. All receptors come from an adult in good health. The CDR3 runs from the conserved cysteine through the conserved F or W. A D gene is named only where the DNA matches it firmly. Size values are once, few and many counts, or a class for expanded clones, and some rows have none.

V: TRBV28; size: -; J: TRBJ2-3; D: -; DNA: TGTGCCAGCAGTAGCCCAAGCACAGATACGCAGTATTTT; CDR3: CASSSPSTDTQYF
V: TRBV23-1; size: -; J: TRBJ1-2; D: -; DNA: TGCGCCAGCAGTCAATCGGCGCGTGGCTACACCTTC; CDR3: CASSQSARGYTF
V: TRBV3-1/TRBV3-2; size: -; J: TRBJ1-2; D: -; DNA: TGTGCCAGCAGCCCAGGGACTTATCATGGCTACACCTTC; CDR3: CASSPGTYHGYTF
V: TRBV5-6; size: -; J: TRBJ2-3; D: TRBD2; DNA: TGTGCCAGCAGTTTAGGGCTAGCGGGAGGTGGTACGCAGTATTTT; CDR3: CASSLGLAGGGTQYF
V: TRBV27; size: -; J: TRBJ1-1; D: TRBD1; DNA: TGTGCCAGCAGTCTTCGACAGGGGGGTAACACTGAAGCTTTCTTT; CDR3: CASSLRQGGNTEAFF
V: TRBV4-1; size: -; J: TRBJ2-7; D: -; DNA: TGCGCCAGCAGCCCCGCGACAGGCGTCTACGAGCAGTACTTC; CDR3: CASSPATGVYEQYF
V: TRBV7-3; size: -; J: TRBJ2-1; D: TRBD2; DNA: TGTGCCAGCAGCCTAGGTGGGAAGGGAGGGGAGCAGTTCTTC; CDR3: CASSLGGKGGEQFF
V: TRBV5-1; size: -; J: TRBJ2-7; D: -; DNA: TGCGCCAGCAGCTTGGATCCCTTTCGGAAGGGGACCTACGAGCAGTACTTC; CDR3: CASSLDPFRKGTYEQYF
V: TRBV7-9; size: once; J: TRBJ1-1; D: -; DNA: TGTGCCAGCAGCTTCACGGCCGGGGGCACTGAAGCTTTCTTT; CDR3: CASSFTAGGTEAFF
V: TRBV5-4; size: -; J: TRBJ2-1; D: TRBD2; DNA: TGTGCCGGATCTAAAGGGGCTAGCGGGAACTACAATGAGCAGTTCTTC; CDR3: CAGSKGASGNYNEQFF
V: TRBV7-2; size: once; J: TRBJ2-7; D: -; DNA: TGTGCCAGCAGCTTAGAACGGCACTACGAGCAGTACTTC; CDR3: CASSLERHYEQYF
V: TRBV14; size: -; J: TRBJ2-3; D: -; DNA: TGTGCCAGCAGCCAACTCGGAGGGGGCACAGATACGCAGTATTTT; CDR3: CASSQLGGGTDTQYF
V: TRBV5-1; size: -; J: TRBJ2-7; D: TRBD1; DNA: TGCGCCACCAGGGAGACAGGGGGATCCGAGCAGTACTTC; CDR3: CATRETGGSEQYF
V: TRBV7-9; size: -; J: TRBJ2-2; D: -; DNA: TGTGCCAGCAGCTCCCAAGGGGGGGCCGGGGAGCTGTTTTTT; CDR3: CASSSQGGAGELFF
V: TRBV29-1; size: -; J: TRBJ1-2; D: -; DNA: TGCAGCGCCTCGGAGGGGGACTATGGCTACACCTTC; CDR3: CSASEGDYGYTF
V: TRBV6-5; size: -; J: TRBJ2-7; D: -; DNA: TGTGCCAGCAGTTACGGACTGCCCTACGAGCAGTACTTC; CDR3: CASSYGLPYEQYF
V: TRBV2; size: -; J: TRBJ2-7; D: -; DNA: TGTGCCAGCTCCCCGGGCAGGGGCTCCTACGAGCAGTACTTC; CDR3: CASSPGRGSYEQYF
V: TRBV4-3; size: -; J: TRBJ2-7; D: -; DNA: TGCGCCAGCAGCCAAGTGATGGCGAGCTACGAGCAGTACTTC; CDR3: CASSQVMASYEQYF
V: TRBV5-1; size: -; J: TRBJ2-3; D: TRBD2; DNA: TGCGCCAGCAGCTTCGGTAGCGGGGGGGCCGGGGATACGCAGTATTTT; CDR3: CASSFGSGGAGDTQYF
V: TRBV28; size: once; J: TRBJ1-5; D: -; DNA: TGTGCCAGCACCACAGCAAATCAGCCCCAGCATTTT; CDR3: CASTTANQPQHF
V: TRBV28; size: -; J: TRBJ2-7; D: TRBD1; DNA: TGTGCCAGCAGGCCCGGGACAGGGGCCTACGAGCAGTACTTC; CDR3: CASRPGTGAYEQYF
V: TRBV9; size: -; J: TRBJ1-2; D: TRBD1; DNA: TGTGCCAGCAGCGTGGGACAGGGGGACTATGGCTACACCTTC; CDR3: CASSVGQGDYGYTF
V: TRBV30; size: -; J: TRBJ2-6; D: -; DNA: TGTGCCTGGAGGGCAGGTGGGGCCAACGTCCTGACTTTC; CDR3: CAWRAGGANVLTF
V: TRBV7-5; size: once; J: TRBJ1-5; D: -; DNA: TGTGCCAGACCCCTCGTAGAGGCCCTACCGGGGGGGCAGCCCCAGCATTTT; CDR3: CARPLVEALPGGQPQHF
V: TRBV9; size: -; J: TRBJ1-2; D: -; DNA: TGTGCCAGCAGATCGGGAGTTAACTATGGCTACACCTTC; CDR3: CASRSGVNYGYTF
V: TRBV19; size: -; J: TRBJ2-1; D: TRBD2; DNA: TGTGCCAGTAGTATAGACCCGGGCGGGAGAGAGTTCTTC; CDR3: CASSIDPGGREFF
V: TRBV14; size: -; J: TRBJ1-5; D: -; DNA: TGTGCCAGCAGCCAAGCGCACAATCAGCCCCAGCATTTT; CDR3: CASSQAHNQPQHF
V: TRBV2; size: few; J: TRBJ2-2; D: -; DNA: TGTGCCAGCAGTGTTTGGTCGGGGAACACCGGGGAGCTGTTTTTT; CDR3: CASSVWSGNTGELFF